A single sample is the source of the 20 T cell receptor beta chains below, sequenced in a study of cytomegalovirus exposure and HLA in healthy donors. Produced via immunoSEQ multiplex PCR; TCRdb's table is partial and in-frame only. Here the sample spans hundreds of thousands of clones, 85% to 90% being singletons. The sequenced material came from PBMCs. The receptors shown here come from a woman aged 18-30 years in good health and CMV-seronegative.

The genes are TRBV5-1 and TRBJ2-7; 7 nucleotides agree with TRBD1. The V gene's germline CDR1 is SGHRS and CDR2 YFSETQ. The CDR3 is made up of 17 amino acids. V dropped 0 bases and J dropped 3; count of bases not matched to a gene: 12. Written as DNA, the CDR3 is TGCGCCAGCAGCTTGGACGTGACAGGGTTTAATTTCTACGAGCAGTACTTC. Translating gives CASSLDVTGFNFYEQYF.

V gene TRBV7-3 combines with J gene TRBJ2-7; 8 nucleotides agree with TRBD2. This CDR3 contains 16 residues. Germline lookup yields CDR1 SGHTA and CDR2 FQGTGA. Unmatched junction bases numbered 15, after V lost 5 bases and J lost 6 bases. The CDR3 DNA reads TGTGCCAGCAGCGCAGGGCCGGGACTAGGACCTCTCGAGCAGTACTTC. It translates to CASSAGPGLGPLEQYF.

The CDR3 spells CASSTMRTGVEKLFF. Here the CDR3 DNA reads TGTGCCAGCAGCACGATGCGGACAGGGGTCGAAAAACTGTTTTTT. The chain couples TRBV7-2 to TRBJ1-4, with 9 bases lining up with TRBD1. Germline V gives CDR1 SGHTA, CDR2 FQGNSA. The CDR3 spans 15 residues. J gave up 8 bases and V 5 bases, and 9 bases lay outside the gene matches. The whole variable domain, filled in from reference TRBV7-2 and TRBJ1-4, reads GAGVSQSPSNKVTEKGKDVELRCDPISGHTALYWYRQSLGQGLEFLIYFQGNSAPDKSGLPSDRFSAERTGGSVSTLTIQRTQQEDSAVYLCASSTMRTGVEKLFFGSGTQLSVL.

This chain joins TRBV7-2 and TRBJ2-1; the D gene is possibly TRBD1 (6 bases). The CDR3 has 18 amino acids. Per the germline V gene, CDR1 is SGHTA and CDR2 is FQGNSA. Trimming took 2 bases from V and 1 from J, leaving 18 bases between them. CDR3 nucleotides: TGTGCCAGCAGCTTACCATTAGTTGGGGGCAGGTCCTACAATGAGCAGTTCTTC. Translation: CASSLPLVGGRSYNEQFF. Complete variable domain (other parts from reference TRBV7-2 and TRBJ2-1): GAGVSQSPSNKVTEKGKDVELRCDPISGHTALYWYRQSLGQGLEFLIYFQGNSAPDKSGLPSDRFSAERTGGSVSTLTIQRTQQEDSAVYLCASSLPLVGGRSYNEQFFGPGTRLTVL.

CDR3 sequence: CASTPEVLAAAPYEQYF. In DNA form, the CDR3 reads TGTGCCAGCACCCCGGAGGTACTAGCGGCGGCCCCCTACGAGCAGTACTTC. The chain employs TRBV2 and TRBJ2-7; TRBD2 aligns across 8 bases. Germline CDR1 SNHLY, CDR2 FYNNEI. V lost 7 bases and J lost 2; bases outside the gene matches: 16. The CDR3 has 17 amino acids.

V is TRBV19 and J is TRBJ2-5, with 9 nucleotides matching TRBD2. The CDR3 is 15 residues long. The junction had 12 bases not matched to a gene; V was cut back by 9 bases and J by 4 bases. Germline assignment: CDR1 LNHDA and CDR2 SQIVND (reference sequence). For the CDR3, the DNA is TGTGCCAGCGGCCATAGCGGGAGTGGGGGAGAGACCCAGTACTTC. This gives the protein CASGHSGSGGETQYF.

The CDR3 DNA sequence: TGTGCCAGCAGCCCGTGGGCGGGAGGGGGGGTGGAGGAGCAGTTCTTC. Amino acids: CASSPWAGGGVEEQFF. The chain employs TRBV7-3 and TRBJ2-1, with TRBD2 matching 9 bases. The CDR3 contains 16 residues. The germline CDR1 and CDR2 sequences are SGHTA and FQGTGA. The trim removed 5 bases at V and 10 bases at J, leaving 15 bases unmatched.

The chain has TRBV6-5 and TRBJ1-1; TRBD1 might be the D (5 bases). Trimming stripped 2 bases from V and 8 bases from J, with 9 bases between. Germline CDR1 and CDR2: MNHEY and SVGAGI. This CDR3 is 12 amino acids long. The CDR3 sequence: CASSYGSGEAFF. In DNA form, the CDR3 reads TGTGCCAGCAGTTACGGTTCAGGGGAAGCTTTCTTT.

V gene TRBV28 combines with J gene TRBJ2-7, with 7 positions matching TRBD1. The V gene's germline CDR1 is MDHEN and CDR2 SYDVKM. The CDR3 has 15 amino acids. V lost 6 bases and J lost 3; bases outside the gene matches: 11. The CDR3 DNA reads TGTGCCAGCAGGGACGGGACAGCCGCAGACTACGAGCAGTACTTC. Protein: CASRDGTAADYEQYF.

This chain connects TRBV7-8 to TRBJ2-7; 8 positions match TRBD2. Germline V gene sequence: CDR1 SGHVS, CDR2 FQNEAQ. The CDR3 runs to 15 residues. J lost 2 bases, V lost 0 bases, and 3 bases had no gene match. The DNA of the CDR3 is TGTGCCAGCAGCTTAGCGGCGGGAGGTGCCTACGAGCAGTACTTC. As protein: CASSLAAGGAYEQYF.

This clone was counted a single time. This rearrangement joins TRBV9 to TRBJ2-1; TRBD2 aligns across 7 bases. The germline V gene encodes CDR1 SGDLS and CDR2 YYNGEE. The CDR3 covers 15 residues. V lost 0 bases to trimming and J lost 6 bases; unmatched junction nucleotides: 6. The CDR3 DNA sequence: TGTGCCAGCAGCGTAGAGGGCGGGAGAGTCAATGAGCAGTTCTTC. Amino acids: CASSVEGGRVNEQFF.

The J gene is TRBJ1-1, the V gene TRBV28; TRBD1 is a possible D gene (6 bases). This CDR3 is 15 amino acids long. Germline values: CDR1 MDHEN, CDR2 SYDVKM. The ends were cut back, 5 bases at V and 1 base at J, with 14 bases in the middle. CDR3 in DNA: TGTGCCAGCAGTCCGACGACAGGCTGGAACACTGAAGCTTTCTTT. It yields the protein CASSPTTGWNTEAFF.

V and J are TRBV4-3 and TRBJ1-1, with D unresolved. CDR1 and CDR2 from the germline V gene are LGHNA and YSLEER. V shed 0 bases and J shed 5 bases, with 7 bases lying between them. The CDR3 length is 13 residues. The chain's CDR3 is CASSQDVRTEAFF. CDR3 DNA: TGCGCCAGCAGCCAAGATGTTCGGACTGAAGCTTTCTTT.

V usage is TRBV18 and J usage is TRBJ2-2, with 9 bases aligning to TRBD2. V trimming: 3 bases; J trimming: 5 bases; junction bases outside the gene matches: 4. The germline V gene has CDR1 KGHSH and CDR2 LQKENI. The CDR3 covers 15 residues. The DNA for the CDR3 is TGTGCCAGCTCACCGCCCACTAGCGGGACCGGGGAGCTGTTTTTT. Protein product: CASSPPTSGTGELFF.

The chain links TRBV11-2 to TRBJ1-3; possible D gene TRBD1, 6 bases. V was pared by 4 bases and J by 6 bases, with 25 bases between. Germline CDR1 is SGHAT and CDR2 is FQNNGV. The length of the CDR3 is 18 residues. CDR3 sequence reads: CASSSPRRMPGDENTIYF. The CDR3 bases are TGTGCCAGCAGCTCCCCCCGCCGGATGCCAGGGGACGAAAACACCATATATTTT.

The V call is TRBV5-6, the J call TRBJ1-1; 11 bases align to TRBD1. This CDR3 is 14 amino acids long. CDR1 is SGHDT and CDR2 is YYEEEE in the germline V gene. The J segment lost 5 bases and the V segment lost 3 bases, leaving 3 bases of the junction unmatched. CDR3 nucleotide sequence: TGTGCCAGCAGCTGGGGACAGGGGGGAACTGAAGCTTTCTTT. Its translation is CASSWGQGGTEAFF.

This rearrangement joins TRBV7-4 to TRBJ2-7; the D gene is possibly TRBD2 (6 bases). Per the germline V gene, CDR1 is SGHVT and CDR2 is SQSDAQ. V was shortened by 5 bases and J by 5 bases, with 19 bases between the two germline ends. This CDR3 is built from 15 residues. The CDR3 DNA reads TGTGCCAGCAGCCTCCACCGATCCTGGGGGGACGAGCAGTACTTC. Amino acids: CASSLHRSWGDEQYF.

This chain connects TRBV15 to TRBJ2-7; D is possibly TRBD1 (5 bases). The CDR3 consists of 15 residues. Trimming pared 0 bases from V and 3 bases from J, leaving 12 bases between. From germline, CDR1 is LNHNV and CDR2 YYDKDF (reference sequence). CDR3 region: CATSRDRAGNYEQYF. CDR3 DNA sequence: TGTGCCACCAGCAGAGACCGGGCAGGGAACTACGAGCAGTACTTC.

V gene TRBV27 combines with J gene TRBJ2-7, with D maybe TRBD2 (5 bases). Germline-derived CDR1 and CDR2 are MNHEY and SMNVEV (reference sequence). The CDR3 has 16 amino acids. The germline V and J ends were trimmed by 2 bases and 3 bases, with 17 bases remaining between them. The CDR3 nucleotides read TGTGCCAGCAGTTTAGCCCCGGGGAGCCGCAACTACGAGCAGTACTTC. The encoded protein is CASSLAPGSRNYEQYF.

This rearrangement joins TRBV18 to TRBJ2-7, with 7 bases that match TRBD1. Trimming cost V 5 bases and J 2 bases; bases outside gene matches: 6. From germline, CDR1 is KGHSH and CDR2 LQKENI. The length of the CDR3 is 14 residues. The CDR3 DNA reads TGTGCCAGCTCATCGGACAGGAGTGCCTACGAGCAGTACTTC. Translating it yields CASSSDRSAYEQYF.